A selection of T cell receptor beta chains follows, all from one sample in a study of blood T cell repertoires in COVID-19. TCRdb's table, derived via immunoSEQ multiplex PCR, lists solely in-frame clones and lacks some. The data contain 110,000 or so clones, around 83% of them singletons. Sample: peripheral blood. These receptors were obtained from a man aged 35 to 55 with acute or convalescent COVID-19. CDR3s include the opening cysteine and the closing phenylalanine or tryptophan. Fields, in order: CDR3 DNA, CDR3 protein, clone size, J gene, V gene, D gene. The D gene is left open where the match is weak. Not all rows give a size; the values are once, few, many and, for expanded clones, a class.

CDR3nt: TGTGCCAGCAGTTACTCGATATGGCAGGGGACCTATGGCTACACCTTC; CDR3aa: CASSYSIWQGTYGYTF; abundance: .; j_gene: TRBJ1-2; v_gene: TRBV6-5; d_gene: .
CDR3nt: TGTGCCAGCAGTCGACTGGGGAGAGATCCAGATACGCAGTATTTT; CDR3aa: CASSRLGRDPDTQYF; abundance: .; j_gene: TRBJ2-3; v_gene: TRBV5-4; d_gene: .
CDR3nt: TGCAGTGCTAGTTTCTCAGGGCTTATCACTGAAGCTTTCTTT; CDR3aa: CSASFSGLITEAFF; abundance: once; j_gene: TRBJ1-1; v_gene: TRBV20-1; d_gene: .
CDR3nt: TGTGCCGCAGCCCCGGGAGCCTTCTCTGGAAACACCATATATTTT; CDR3aa: CAAAPGAFSGNTIYF; abundance: .; j_gene: TRBJ1-3; v_gene: TRBV19; d_gene: .
CDR3nt: TGTGCTAGTGGTTTAGGCAGGGGAGAGGATACGCAGTATTTT; CDR3aa: CASGLGRGEDTQYF; abundance: .; j_gene: TRBJ2-3; v_gene: TRBV12-5; d_gene: .
CDR3nt: TGTGCCAGCAGTTTTTCGGGGAAGGATACGCAGTATTTT; CDR3aa: CASSFSGKDTQYF; abundance: .; j_gene: TRBJ2-3; v_gene: TRBV12-3/TRBV12-4; d_gene: .
CDR3nt: TGTGCCAGCAGCGTCTGGGGCCGGTACCAAGAGACCCAGTACTTC; CDR3aa: CASSVWGRYQETQYF; abundance: .; j_gene: TRBJ2-5; v_gene: TRBV9; d_gene: .
CDR3nt: TGTGCCAGCAGCTGGCCCTCGGGGGACTACTCCTACGAGCAGTACTTC; CDR3aa: CASSWPSGDYSYEQYF; abundance: few; j_gene: TRBJ2-7; v_gene: TRBV5-5; d_gene: TRBD2
CDR3nt: TGTGCCAGCAGCGCAGGGGGTGCGAACACTGAAGCTTTCTTT; CDR3aa: CASSAGGANTEAFF; abundance: .; j_gene: TRBJ1-1; v_gene: TRBV11-1; d_gene: TRBD1
CDR3nt: TGCAGCGTTGAAGGACTAGCGGGGGGTCCACCGAACAATGAGCAGTTCTTC; CDR3aa: CSVEGLAGGPPNNEQFF; abundance: .; j_gene: TRBJ2-1; v_gene: TRBV29-1; d_gene: TRBD2
CDR3nt: TGTGCCAGCAGCGAGGGACAGGGGATTAACTATGGCTACACCTTC; CDR3aa: CASSEGQGINYGYTF; abundance: .; j_gene: TRBJ1-2; v_gene: TRBV7-9; d_gene: TRBD1
CDR3nt: TGTGCCAGCAGCCAAGTACAAAAAGAGACCCAGTACTTC; CDR3aa: CASSQVQKETQYF; abundance: .; j_gene: TRBJ2-5; v_gene: TRBV3-1/TRBV3-2; d_gene: .
CDR3nt: TGTGCCAGCAGCCCACGGACAGGTACATACTATGGCTACACCTTC; CDR3aa: CASSPRTGTYYGYTF; abundance: few; j_gene: TRBJ1-2; v_gene: TRBV5-5; d_gene: TRBD1
CDR3nt: TGTGCCAGCAGCCAAGTCTCAGGGAAGGATGGCTACACCTTC; CDR3aa: CASSQVSGKDGYTF; abundance: .; j_gene: TRBJ1-2; v_gene: TRBV3-1/TRBV3-2; d_gene: .
CDR3nt: TGTGCCATCAGCCGGACAGGAGGGGGTGGGGCCAACGTCCTGACTTTC; CDR3aa: CAISRTGGGGANVLTF; abundance: once; j_gene: TRBJ2-6; v_gene: TRBV10-3; d_gene: .
CDR3nt: TGTGCCAGCAGCCCGACGACTGGGAACACTGAAGCTTTCTTT; CDR3aa: CASSPTTGNTEAFF; abundance: .; j_gene: TRBJ1-1; v_gene: TRBV11-2; d_gene: .
CDR3nt: TGCAGTGCTAGTACCGGGGGCTCCTACGAGCAGTACTTC; CDR3aa: CSASTGGSYEQYF; abundance: once; j_gene: TRBJ2-7; v_gene: TRBV20-1; d_gene: .
CDR3nt: TGTGCCTGGAGCCGGGGAGAACAGCCCCAGCATTTT; CDR3aa: CAWSRGEQPQHF; abundance: .; j_gene: TRBJ1-5; v_gene: TRBV30; d_gene: .
CDR3nt: TGTGCCAGCAGCCCGACTAGCGGGGGGCTAAGGGAGACCCAGTACTTC; CDR3aa: CASSPTSGGLRETQYF; abundance: .; j_gene: TRBJ2-5; v_gene: TRBV3-1/TRBV3-2; d_gene: TRBD2
CDR3nt: TGCGCCAGCTATAGCGGGGGGGCGGTCCCGTCTTACAATGAGCAGTTCTTC; CDR3aa: CASYSGGAVPSYNEQFF; abundance: .; j_gene: TRBJ2-1; v_gene: TRBV5-1; d_gene: TRBD2
CDR3nt: TGTGCCACCAGCCGGGGAGGGCCAGAGACCCAGTACTTC; CDR3aa: CATSRGGPETQYF; abundance: .; j_gene: TRBJ2-5; v_gene: TRBV15; d_gene: TRBD2
CDR3nt: TGTGCCAGCAGTTCTAGCGGGGGCCGCACAGATACGCAGTATTTT; CDR3aa: CASSSSGGRTDTQYF; abundance: .; j_gene: TRBJ2-3; v_gene: TRBV7-3; d_gene: TRBD2
CDR3nt: TGCGCCAGCACTACCGAGGCAAACACAGATACGCAGTATTTT; CDR3aa: CASTTEANTDTQYF; abundance: .; j_gene: TRBJ2-3; v_gene: TRBV5-1; d_gene: .
CDR3nt: TGTGCCAGCAGGCCAGGGATAACTGAAGCTTTCTTT; CDR3aa: CASRPGITEAFF; abundance: .; j_gene: TRBJ1-1; v_gene: TRBV12-3/TRBV12-4; d_gene: .
CDR3nt: TGTGCCAGTAACATCCGCCCGGGGGGCAGGCCAGATACGCAGTATTTT; CDR3aa: CASNIRPGGRPDTQYF; abundance: .; j_gene: TRBJ2-3; v_gene: TRBV19; d_gene: .
CDR3nt: TGTGCCAGCAGCTTAGGGCTTGACGAGCAGTACTTC; CDR3aa: CASSLGLDEQYF; abundance: .; j_gene: TRBJ2-7; v_gene: TRBV7-9; d_gene: .